This entry lists 11 T cell receptor beta chains sequenced from one sample in a study of CD8+CD57+ T cells in acquired aplastic anemia. Genomic DNA served as template for TCR beta VDJ and CDR3 profiling. TCRdb processed the reads anew with MiXCR; each CDR3 protein has one entry. Among 200,000 or so distinct CDR3 sequences listed, about three fifths were seen once. Source material: sorted CD4+, CD8+, or CD8+CD57+ T cells (not recorded which) from PBMCs. The origin of the receptors is a human donor with severe aplastic anemia or a healthy control (not recorded which).

This chain connects TRBV5-6 to TRBJ2-7; weak D call: TRBD2 (7 bases). The CDR3 runs 15 residues. Germline CDR1 is SGHDT and CDR2 is YYEEEE. Trimming removed 2 bases from V and 3 bases from J, with 15 bases in between. The CDR3 region has the DNA TGTGCCAGCAGCTTTCGAGGGGGGGCCCACTACGAGCAGTACTTC. This sequence encodes CASSFRGGAHYEQYF.

This clonotype was seen just once. The chain has TRBV20-1 and TRBJ1-6; maybe TRBD1 (5 bases). Trimming removed 5 bases from V and 5 bases from J, with 19 bases in between. The CDR3 has 16 residues. The germline CDR1 and CDR2 sequences are DFQATT and SNEGSKA (reference sequence). Written as DNA, the CDR3 is TGCAGTGCTGGGCGGTTGGCGGGGCGAGATAATTCACCCCTCCACTTT. Its protein product is CSAGRLAGRDNSPLHF.

This sequence joins TRBV10-2 and TRBJ1-1; D call uncertain. Germline V gene sequence: CDR1 WSHSY, CDR2 SAAADI. With 5 bases removed from V and 1 base from J, the gap between germline ends came to 8 bases. The CDR3 spans 13 residues. CDR3 bases: TGCGCCAGCAGTTACAACGGGAACACTGAAGCTTTCTTT. This codes for CASSYNGNTEAFF.

The chain combines TRBV7-8 with TRBJ2-7; the match to TRBD1 covers 10 bases. Germline V gene sequence: CDR1 SGHVS, CDR2 FQNEAQ. The ends lost 5 bases at V and 3 bases at J; junction bases unmatched: 7. This CDR3 contains 15 residues. The CDR3 sequence is CASSAGQGKHYEQYF. The DNA of the CDR3 is TGTGCCAGCAGCGCGGGACAGGGGAAACACTACGAGCAGTACTTC.

In its sample, this clonotype was seen a few times. V and J are TRBV10-3 and TRBJ2-1; no definite D call. The V and J ends lost 4 bases and 0 bases respectively, with 13 bases between them. Germline V gives CDR1 ENHRY, CDR2 SYGVKD. The CDR3 is 16 amino acids. CDR3 region: CAISGSFLSSYNEQFF. The CDR3, as DNA: TGTGCCATCAGTGGTTCGTTCTTAAGCTCCTACAATGAGCAGTTCTTC.

The chain links TRBV5-1 to TRBJ2-7, with D perhaps being TRBD1 or TRBD2 (6 bases each). The CDR3 contains 13 residues. CDR1 and CDR2 (germline): SGHRS, YFSETQ. Trimming stripped 7 bases from V and 2 bases from J, with 13 bases between. For the CDR3, the DNA is TGCGCCAGCGCTCGGGGGCAGGCCTACGAGCAGTACTTC. It yields the protein CASARGQAYEQYF.

V and J are TRBV28 and TRBJ1-2; a weak D match, TRBD1 (5 bases). The CDR3 has 14 residues. Between the trimmed V and J ends, which lost 1 base and 0 bases, there was a span of 6 bases. The germline V gene has CDR1 MDHEN and CDR2 SYDVKM. CDR3 sequence (DNA): TGTGCCAGCAGTTTATCGGGGGCTAACTATGGCTACACCTTC. This codes for CASSLSGANYGYTF.

The rearrangement uses TRBV7-9 and TRBJ1-3; perhaps TRBD1 as D (5 bases). CDR1 SEHNR and CDR2 FQNEAQ come from the germline V gene (reference sequence). The ends were cut back, 6 bases at V and 3 bases at J, with 12 bases in the middle. The length of the CDR3 is 14 residues. The CDR3 loop reads CASSSGGVGNTIYF. The CDR3 nucleotides are TGTGCCAGCAGTTCTGGGGGGGTTGGAAACACCATATATTTT.

This clonotype showed up just a few times. The chain links TRBV24-1 to TRBJ2-3; 7 bases match TRBD2. Looked up from germline, CDR1 is KGHDR and CDR2 is SFDVKD. The trim removed 5 bases at V and 0 bases at J, leaving 1 base unmatched. This CDR3 spans 14 amino acids. CDR3 in amino acids: CATSVAGSTDTQYF. Written as DNA, the CDR3 is TGTGCCACCAGTGTAGCGGGTAGCACAGATACGCAGTATTTT.

This clonotype was detected ten times or more. V usage is TRBV7-6 and J usage is TRBJ2-5; D uncertain. The CDR3 has 17 amino acids. The V end lost 4 bases, the J end lost 2 bases, and 20 bases lay between the germline ends. Germline CDR1 SGHVS, CDR2 FNYEAQ. The DNA for the CDR3 is TGTGCCAGCAGCTACCACAAAGGCAGGTCTTGGCAAGAGACCCAGTACTTC. Its translation: CASSYHKGRSWQETQYF.

The chain has TRBV10-3 and TRBJ1-4, with 11 bases fitting TRBD1. CDR1 and CDR2 (germline): ENHRY, SYGVKD. V shed 4 bases and J 1 base; nucleotides not matched to a gene: 5. This CDR3 is 17 amino acids long. The CDR3 DNA follows: TGTGCCATCAGTGTCGGGGACAGGGGGGTAACTAATGAAAAACTGTTTTTT. It yields the protein CAISVGDRGVTNEKLFF.